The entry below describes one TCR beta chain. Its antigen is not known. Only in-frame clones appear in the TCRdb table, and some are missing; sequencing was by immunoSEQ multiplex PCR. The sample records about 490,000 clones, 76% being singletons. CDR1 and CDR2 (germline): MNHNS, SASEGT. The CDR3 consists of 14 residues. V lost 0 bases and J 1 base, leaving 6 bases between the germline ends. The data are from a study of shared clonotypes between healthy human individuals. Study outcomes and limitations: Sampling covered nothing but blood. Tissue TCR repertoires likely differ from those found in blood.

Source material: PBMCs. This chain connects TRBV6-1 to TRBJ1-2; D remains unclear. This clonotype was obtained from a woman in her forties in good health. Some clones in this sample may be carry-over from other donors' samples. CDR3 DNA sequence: TGTGCCAGCAGTGAAGCGGATTATAACTATGGCTACACCTTC. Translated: CASSEADYNYGYTF.